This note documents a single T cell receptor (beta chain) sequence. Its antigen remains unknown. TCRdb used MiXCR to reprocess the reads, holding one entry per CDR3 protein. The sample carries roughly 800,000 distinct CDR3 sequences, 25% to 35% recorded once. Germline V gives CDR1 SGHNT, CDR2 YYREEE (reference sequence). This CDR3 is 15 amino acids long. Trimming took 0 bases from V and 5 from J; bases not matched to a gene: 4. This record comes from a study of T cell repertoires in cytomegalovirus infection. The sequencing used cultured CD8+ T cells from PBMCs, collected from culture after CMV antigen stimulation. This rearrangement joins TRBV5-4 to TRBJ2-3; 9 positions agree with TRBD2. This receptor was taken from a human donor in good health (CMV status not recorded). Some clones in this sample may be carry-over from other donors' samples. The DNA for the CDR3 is TGTGCCAGCAGCTTGGGGCGGGGGGGCTTAGATACGCAGTATTTT. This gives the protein CASSLGRGGLDTQYF.